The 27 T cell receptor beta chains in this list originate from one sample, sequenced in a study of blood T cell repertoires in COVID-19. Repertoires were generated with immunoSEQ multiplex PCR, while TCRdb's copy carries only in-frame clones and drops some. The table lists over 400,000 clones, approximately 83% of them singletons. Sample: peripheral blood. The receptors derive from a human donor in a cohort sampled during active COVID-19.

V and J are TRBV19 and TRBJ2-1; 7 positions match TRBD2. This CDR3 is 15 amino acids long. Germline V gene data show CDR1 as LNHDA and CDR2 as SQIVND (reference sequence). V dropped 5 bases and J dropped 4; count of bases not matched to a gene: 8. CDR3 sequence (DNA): TGTGCCAGTAGTCCGAGCGGGACTTCGTACAATGAGCAGTTCTTC. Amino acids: CASSPSGTSYNEQFF.

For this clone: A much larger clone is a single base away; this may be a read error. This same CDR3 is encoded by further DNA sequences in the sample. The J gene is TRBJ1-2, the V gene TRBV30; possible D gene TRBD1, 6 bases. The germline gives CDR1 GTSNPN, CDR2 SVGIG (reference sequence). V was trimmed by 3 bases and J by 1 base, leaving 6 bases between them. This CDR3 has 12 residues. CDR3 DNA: TGTGCCTGGAGCAGGGGTAACTATGGCTACACCTTC. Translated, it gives CAWSRGNYGYTF.

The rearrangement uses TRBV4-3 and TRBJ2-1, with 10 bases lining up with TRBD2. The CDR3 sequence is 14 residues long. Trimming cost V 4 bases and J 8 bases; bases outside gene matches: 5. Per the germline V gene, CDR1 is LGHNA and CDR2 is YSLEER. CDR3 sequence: CASSRLAGVDEQFF. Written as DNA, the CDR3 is TGCGCCAGCAGCCGCCTAGCGGGAGTTGATGAGCAGTTCTTC.

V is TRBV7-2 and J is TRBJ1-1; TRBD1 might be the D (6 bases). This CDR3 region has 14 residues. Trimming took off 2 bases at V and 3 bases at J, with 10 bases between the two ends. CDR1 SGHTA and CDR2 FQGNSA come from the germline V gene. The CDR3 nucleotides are TGTGCCAGCAGCTTAAGACAGGCGGACACTGAAGCTTTCTTT. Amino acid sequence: CASSLRQADTEAFF.

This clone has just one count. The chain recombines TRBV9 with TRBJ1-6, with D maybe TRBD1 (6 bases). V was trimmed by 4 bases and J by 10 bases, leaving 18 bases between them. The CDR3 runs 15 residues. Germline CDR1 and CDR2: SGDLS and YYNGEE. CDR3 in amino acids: CASSPLPGGESPLHF. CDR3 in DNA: TGTGCCAGCAGCCCCCTCCCGGGGGGCGAGTCACCCCTCCACTTT.

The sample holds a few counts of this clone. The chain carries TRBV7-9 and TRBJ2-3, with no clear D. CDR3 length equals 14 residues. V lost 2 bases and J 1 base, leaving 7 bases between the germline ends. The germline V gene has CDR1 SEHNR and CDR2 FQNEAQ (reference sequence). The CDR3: CASSLYGGTDTQYF. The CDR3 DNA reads TGTGCCAGCAGCTTATACGGAGGCACAGATACGCAGTATTTT.

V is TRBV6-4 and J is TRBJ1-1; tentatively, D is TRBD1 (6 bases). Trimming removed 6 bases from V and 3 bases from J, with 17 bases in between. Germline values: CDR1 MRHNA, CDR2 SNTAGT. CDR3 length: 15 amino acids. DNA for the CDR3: TGTGCCAGCAGGTCTGAGGCAGGGGTAGACACTGAAGCTTTCTTT. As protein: CASRSEAGVDTEAFF.

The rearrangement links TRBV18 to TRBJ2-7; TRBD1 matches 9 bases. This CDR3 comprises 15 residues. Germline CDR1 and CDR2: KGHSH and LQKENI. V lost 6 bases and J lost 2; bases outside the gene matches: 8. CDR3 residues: CASSEGQGGTYEQYF. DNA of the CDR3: TGTGCCAGCTCGGAGGGACAGGGAGGGACCTACGAGCAGTACTTC.

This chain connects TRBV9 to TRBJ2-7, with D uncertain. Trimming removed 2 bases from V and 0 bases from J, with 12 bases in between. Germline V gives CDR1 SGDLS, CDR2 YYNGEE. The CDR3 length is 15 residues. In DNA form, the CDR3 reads TGTGCCAGCAGCGTCGACGGCCGGAGCTCCTACGAGCAGTACTTC. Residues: CASSVDGRSSYEQYF.

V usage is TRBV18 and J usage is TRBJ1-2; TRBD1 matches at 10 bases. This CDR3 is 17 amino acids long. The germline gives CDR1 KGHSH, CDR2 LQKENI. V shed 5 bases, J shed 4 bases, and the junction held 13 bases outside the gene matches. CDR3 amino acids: CASSFVTGQGPAYGYTF. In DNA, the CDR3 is TGTGCCAGCTCATTTGTCACGGGACAGGGGCCCGCCTATGGCTACACCTTC.

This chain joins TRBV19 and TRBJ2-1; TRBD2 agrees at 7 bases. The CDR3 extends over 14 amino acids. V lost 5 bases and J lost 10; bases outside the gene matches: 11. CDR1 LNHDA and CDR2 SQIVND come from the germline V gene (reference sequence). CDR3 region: CASSESGTPEEQFF. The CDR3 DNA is TGTGCCAGTAGTGAGAGCGGGACCCCTGAGGAGCAGTTCTTC.

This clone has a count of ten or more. This CDR3 reads CASSFTSGTYNEQFF. DNA for the CDR3: TGTGCCAGCAGCTTCACTAGCGGGACCTACAATGAGCAGTTCTTC. The chain recombines TRBV7-2 with TRBJ2-1; 10 bases are a match to TRBD2. This CDR3 has 15 amino acids. CDR1 and CDR2 from the germline V gene are SGHTA and FQGNSA. Unmatched junction bases numbered 1, after V lost 3 bases and J lost 2 bases.

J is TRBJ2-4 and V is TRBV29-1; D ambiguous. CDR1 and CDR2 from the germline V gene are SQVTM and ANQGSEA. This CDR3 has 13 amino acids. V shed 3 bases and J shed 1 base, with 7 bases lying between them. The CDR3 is CSVEKEAKNIQYF. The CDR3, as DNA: TGCAGCGTTGAGAAGGAGGCCAAAAACATTCAGTACTTC. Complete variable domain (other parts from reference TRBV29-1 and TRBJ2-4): SAVISQKPSRDICQRGTSLTIQCQVDSQVTMMFWYRQQPGQSLTLIATANQGSEATYESGFVIDKFPISRPNLTFSTLTVSNMSPEDSSIYLCSVEKEAKNIQYFGAGTRLSVL.

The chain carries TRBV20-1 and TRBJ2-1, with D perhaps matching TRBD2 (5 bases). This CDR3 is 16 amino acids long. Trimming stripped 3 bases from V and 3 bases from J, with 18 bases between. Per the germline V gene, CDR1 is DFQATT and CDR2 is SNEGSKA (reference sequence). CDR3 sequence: CSASVSGRAYYNEQFF. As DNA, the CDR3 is TGCAGTGCTAGTGTATCGGGAAGAGCCTACTACAATGAGCAGTTCTTC.

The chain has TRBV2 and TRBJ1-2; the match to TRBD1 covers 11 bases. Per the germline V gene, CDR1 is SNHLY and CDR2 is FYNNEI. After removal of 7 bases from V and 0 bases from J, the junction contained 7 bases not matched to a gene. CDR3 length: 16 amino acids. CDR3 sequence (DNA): TGTGCCAGCACTTGGGGGACAGGGGGGTCTAACTATGGCTACACCTTC. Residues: CASTWGTGGSNYGYTF.

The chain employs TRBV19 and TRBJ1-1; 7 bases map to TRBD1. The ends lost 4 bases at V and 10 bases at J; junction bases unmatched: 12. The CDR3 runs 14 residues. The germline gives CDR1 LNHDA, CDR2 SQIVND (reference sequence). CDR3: CASSTQTGSERAFF. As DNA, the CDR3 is TGTGCCAGTAGTACTCAGACAGGGTCGGAGAGAGCTTTCTTT.

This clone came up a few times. The chain's CDR3 is CASSSGEGQPQHF. As DNA, the CDR3 is TGTGCCAGCAGCTCCGGGGAGGGGCAGCCCCAGCATTTT. The chain joins TRBV7-2 to TRBJ1-5; weak D call: TRBD1 (5 bases). The germline CDR1 and CDR2 sequences are SGHTA and FQGNSA. The CDR3 contains 13 residues. V was cut by 4 bases and J by 7 bases, with 11 bases left in between.

In DNA form, the CDR3 reads TGCGCCAGCAGCTTGGCCACAGGGAACACTGAAGCTTTCTTT. Protein product: CASSLATGNTEAFF. The chain is built from TRBV5-1 and TRBJ1-1; possibly TRBD1 for D (5 bases). This CDR3 has 14 amino acids. The V end lost 0 bases, the J end lost 1 base, and 7 bases lay between the germline ends. Germline assignment: CDR1 SGHRS and CDR2 YFSETQ. Variable domain in full (rest from reference TRBV5-1 and TRBJ1-1): KAGVTQTPRYLIKTRGQQVTLSCSPISGHRSVSWYQQTPGQGLQFLFEYFSETQRNKGNFPGRFSGRQFSNSRSEMNVSTLELGDSALYLCASSLATGNTEAFFGQGTRLTVV.

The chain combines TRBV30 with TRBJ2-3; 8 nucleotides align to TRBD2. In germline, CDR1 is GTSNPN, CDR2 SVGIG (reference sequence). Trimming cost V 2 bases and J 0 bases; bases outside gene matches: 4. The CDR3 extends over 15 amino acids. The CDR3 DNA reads TGTGCCTGGAGTCCGGGGGGGACTAGCACAGATACGCAGTATTTT. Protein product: CAWSPGGTSTDTQYF.

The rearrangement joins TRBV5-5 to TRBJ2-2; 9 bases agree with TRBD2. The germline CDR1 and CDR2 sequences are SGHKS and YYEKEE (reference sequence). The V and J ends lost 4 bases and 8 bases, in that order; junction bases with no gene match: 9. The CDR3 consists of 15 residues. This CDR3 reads CASSAAGTSGGELFF. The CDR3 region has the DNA TGTGCCAGCAGCGCCGCAGGAACTAGCGGGGGGGAGCTGTTTTTT. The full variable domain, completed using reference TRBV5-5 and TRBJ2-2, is DAGVTQSPTHLIKTRGQQVTLRCSPISGHKSVSWYQQVLGQGPQFIFQYYEKEERGRGNFPDRFSARQFPNYSSELNVNALLLGDSALYLCASSAAGTSGGELFFGEGSRLTVL.

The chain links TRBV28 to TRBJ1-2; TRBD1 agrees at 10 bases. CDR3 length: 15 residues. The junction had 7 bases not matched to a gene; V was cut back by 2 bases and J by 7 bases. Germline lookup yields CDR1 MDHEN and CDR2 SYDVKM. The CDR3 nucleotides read TGTGCCAGCAGTTTAGTGGGGACAGGGGTCTCTGGCTACACCTTC. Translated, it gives CASSLVGTGVSGYTF.

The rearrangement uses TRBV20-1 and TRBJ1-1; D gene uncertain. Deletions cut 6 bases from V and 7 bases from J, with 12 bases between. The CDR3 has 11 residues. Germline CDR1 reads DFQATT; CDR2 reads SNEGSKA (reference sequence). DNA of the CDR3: TGCAGTGCCGACCTGGGCAGTGAAGCTTTCTTT. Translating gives CSADLGSEAFF.

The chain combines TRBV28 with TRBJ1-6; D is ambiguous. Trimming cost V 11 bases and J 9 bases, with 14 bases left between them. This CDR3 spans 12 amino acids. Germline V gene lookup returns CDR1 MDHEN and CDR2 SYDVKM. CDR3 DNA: TGTGCCTCGTTCGGGATGGCTTCACCCCTCCACTTT. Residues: CASFGMASPLHF. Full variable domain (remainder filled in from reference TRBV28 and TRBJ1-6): DVKVTQSSRYLVKRTGEKVFLECVQDMDHENMFWYRQDPGLGLRLIYFSYDVKMKEKGDIPEGYSVSREKKERFSLILESASTNQTSMYLCASFGMASPLHFGNGTRLTVT.

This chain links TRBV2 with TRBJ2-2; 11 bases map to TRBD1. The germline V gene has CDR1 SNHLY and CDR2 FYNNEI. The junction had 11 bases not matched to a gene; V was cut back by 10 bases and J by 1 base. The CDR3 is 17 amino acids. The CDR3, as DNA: TGTGCCATAGGACAGGGGGCGATTGGGCGGAACACCGGGGAGCTGTTTTTT. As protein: CAIGQGAIGRNTGELFF.

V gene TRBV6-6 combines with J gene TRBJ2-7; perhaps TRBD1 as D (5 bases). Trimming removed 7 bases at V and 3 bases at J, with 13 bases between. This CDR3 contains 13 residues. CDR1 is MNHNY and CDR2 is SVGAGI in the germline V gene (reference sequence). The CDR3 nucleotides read TGTGCCAGCACCCCCCAGACAGACTACGAGCAGTACTTC. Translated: CASTPQTDYEQYF.

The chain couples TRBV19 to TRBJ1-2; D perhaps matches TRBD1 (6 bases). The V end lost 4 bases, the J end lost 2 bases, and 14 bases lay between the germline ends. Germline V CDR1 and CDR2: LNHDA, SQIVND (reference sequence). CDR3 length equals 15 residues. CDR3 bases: TGTGCCAGTAGTAAAACCTCTGGGGGCAACTATGGCTACACCTTC. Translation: CASSKTSGGNYGYTF.

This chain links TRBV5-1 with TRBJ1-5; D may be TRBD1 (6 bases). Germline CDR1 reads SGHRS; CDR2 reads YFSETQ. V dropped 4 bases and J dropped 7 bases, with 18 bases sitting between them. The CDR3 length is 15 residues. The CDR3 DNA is TGCGCCAGCAGCCCGACACAGGGTGGCGAACAGCCCCAGCATTTT. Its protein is CASSPTQGGEQPQHF.